The sequence of this TCR beta chain was determined in a study of T cell responses to AZD1222 COVID-19 vaccine. This clone was seen a handful of times. The antigen is not known. Generated by immunoSEQ multiplex PCR, the TCRdb table keeps only in-frame clones and is missing some. The sample includes around 150,000 clones, about 94% of them seen just once. The CDR3 runs 11 residues. The V and J ends lost 7 bases and 13 bases respectively, with 17 bases between them. In germline, CDR1 is SQVTM, CDR2 ANQGSEA. Findings and limits, study-wide: Most donors were white British, females outnumbered males, and clonal diversity was possibly underestimated. Close to half of all spike-specific TCRs reportedly target regions of the variants that are unmutated.

The material was peripheral blood, obtained 28 days after the second AZD1222 dose. The chain couples TRBV29-1 to TRBJ2-1; D is perhaps TRBD2 (5 bases). The receptor's source is an adult who received the AZD1222 COVID-19 vaccine. The CDR3 spells CSGGPGILQFF. For the CDR3, the DNA is TGCAGCGGTGGCCCGGGAATATTACAGTTCTTC.